This record concerns one T cell receptor (beta chain) sequence. The specificity of this receptor is unknown. No qualities accompany the bases; no much larger clone lies one base away. The immunoSEQ Assay, a bias-controlled multiplex PCR, was used to amplify TCRbeta CDR3 regions from genomic DNA. In the source study's methods: The number of nucleated cells in each sample was estimated from the amplification of reference gene primers within the assay. Sequence reads were collapsed and filtered to measure the absolute abundance of every unique TCRbeta CDR3 rearrangement. For each sample, productive Simpson clonality was calculated as the square root of Simpson's diversity index across productive rearrangements. Entries here come from immuneACCESS through TCRdb and include only in-frame sequences with V and J called. Some clones fail to appear in such tables; in the studies checked, an unresolved V gene covers under half of the shortfall, and the cause of the remainder is unknown. V and J calls plus clone size are reproduced from that table; the DNA served to infer D and trimming. The sample has around 260,000 clones on record, 86% of them singletons. Less than 4.5% of the sample lies in the top ten.

Collaborating institutions collected whole blood in K2EDTA tubes following their own protocols. For TCRbeta analysis, collaborators shipped samples as frozen whole blood, isolated PBMCs, or DNA extracted from either of those sample types. These data are taken from a study of blood T cell repertoires in COVID-19 (dated by TCRdb to about 2020). Turning to the overall study: Samples from collaborators originated in the United States, Italy and Spain and spanned both the acute and convalescent phases of COVID-19. The material from the prospective study consisted of cDNA or gDNA derived from T cells, B-cell-depleted T cells, or PBMCs. Subjects who had been exposed to COVID-19, were actively infected with it, or had recovered from it provided the deeply sampled blood TCRbeta repertoires that made up the dataset. The repertoires were released in a freely available public database meant as a resource for research on the immune response to SARS-CoV-2. Samples came from the ongoing ImmuneRACE study (first 160 participants) plus 1,254 subjects from 6 global collaborators. A de-identified subject ID, COVID-19 status, age in years and sex were almost always included in the sample metadata. Where HLA class I and class II types were available, the types were taken from metadata supplied by the sample provider, not from assay-based typing. Study-level results and caveats: The amount of clinical and demographic metadata varied by source and participant and was provided uncurated.

The sequenced material came from peripheral blood. This receptor was taken from a man aged 18 to 29 with active or convalescent COVID-19.

In nucleotide form, the sequence is TGCGCCAGCAGCCAATTACAGAGCTCCTACAATGAGCAGTTCTTC. This sequence encodes CASSQLQSSYNEQFF. The chain links TRBV4-3 with TRBJ2-1; the D gene is not confidently resolved. Including the terminal cysteine and phenylalanine, the CDR3 comprises 15 residues. The kept DNA is CDR3 alone, 45 bases in frame from the first base. CDR1 and CDR2 are read off the germline V gene as LGHNA and YSLEER. The junction shows trimming of 2 bases on V and 0 bases on J, plus 8 bases between the germline ends.